The 5 T cell receptor beta chains below all came from one sample that was sequenced in a study of blood T cell repertoires in COVID-19. Using immunoSEQ multiplex PCR, the repertoire was profiled, and TCRdb retains in-frame clones only, with some absent. The data hold roughly 100,000 clones, with about nine tenths observed a single time. Input material: peripheral blood. These receptors originate from an older woman with acute or convalescent COVID-19.

The chain links TRBV9 to TRBJ1-5; TRBD1 aligns across 7 bases. The CDR3 spans 16 residues. The germline V gene encodes CDR1 SGDLS and CDR2 YYNGEE. Unmatched junction bases numbered 9, after V lost 3 bases and J lost 3 bases. CDR3 region: CASSAGTGQNNQPQHF. The CDR3 DNA follows: TGTGCCAGCAGCGCGGGAACGGGACAGAACAATCAGCCCCAGCATTTT.

V and J are TRBV2 and TRBJ1-1; TRBD1 matches 7 bases. The trim removed 8 bases at V and 4 bases at J, leaving 7 bases unmatched. The CDR3 contains 13 residues. Germline V CDR1 and CDR2: SNHLY, FYNNEI. The CDR3 here is CASGKTGATEAFF. In DNA, the CDR3 is TGTGCCAGCGGAAAAACAGGGGCCACTGAAGCTTTCTTT. The full variable domain, in which reference TRBV2 and TRBJ1-1 provide the parts outside the CDR3, is EPEVTQTPSHQVTQMGQEVILRCVPISNHLYFYWYRQILGQKVEFLVSFYNNEISEKSEIFDDQFSVERPDGSNFTLKIRSTKLEDSAMYFCASGKTGATEAFFGQGTRLTVV.

This chain connects TRBV6-1 to TRBJ1-5; the D gene is possibly TRBD1 (6 bases). The germline V and J ends were trimmed by 3 bases and 3 bases, with 12 bases remaining between them. Germline V gene lookup returns CDR1 MNHNS and CDR2 SASEGT. The CDR3 is made up of 15 amino acids. The CDR3 region has the DNA TGTGCCAGCAGTGAGACACAGGGACACAATCAGCCCCAGCATTTT. Translation gives CASSETQGHNQPQHF.

This chain joins TRBV5-1 and TRBJ2-5; maybe TRBD2 (5 bases). The V gene lost 5 bases and the J gene lost 4 bases, with 18 bases spanning the gap. The CDR3 sequence is 15 residues long. Germline-derived CDR1 and CDR2 are SGHRS and YFSETQ. The CDR3, as DNA: TGCGCCAGCAGACAAGGACTGGCGATAGGAGAGACCCAGTACTTC. Residues: CASRQGLAIGETQYF.

This clone occurred once. The gene calls are TRBV24-1 and TRBJ2-3; possibly TRBD2 for D (5 bases). The CDR3 loop spans 15 amino acids. The germline V gene encodes CDR1 KGHDR and CDR2 SFDVKD. Trimming took off 4 bases at V and 1 base at J, with 11 bases between the two ends. CDR3 protein: CATSDARGRTDTQYF. The CDR3 bases are TGTGCCACCAGTGACGCACGGGGTCGCACAGATACGCAGTATTTT.